These 26 T cell receptor beta chains originate from one sample sequenced in a study of T cell repertoires in cytomegalovirus infection. TCRdb reprocessed the reads via MiXCR and lists one record per CDR3 protein. The repertoire holds more than 400,000 distinct CDR3 sequences, with around 27% as singletons. The sample was PBMCs. The origin of the receptors is a human donor in good health (CMV status not recorded). Some clones in this sample may be carry-over from other donors' samples.

There are many counts of this clonotype. The chain employs TRBV7-8 and TRBJ1-1; D might be TRBD1 (6 bases). Looked up from germline, CDR1 is SGHVS and CDR2 is FQNEAQ. This CDR3 region has 16 residues. V was cut by 3 bases and J by 3 bases, with 17 bases left in between. The CDR3 DNA follows: TGTGCCAGCAGCTTGGGTCCGGGACAACTCCACACTGAAGCTTTCTTT. This translates into CASSLGPGQLHTEAFF.

This clonotype appeared many times. The genes are TRBV7-8 and TRBJ2-5, with D unresolved. The V gene's germline CDR1 is SGHVS and CDR2 FQNEAQ. CDR3 size: 14 residues. V was pared by 7 bases and J by 1 base, with 13 bases between. The CDR3: CASTRAGFQETQYF. CDR3 sequence (DNA): TGTGCCAGCACCCGAGCCGGGTTCCAAGAGACCCAGTACTTC.

This clonotype has only a few counts. This chain's CDR3 is CASTRTGSNQPQHF. The CDR3, as DNA: TGTGCCAGCACCAGGACAGGTAGCAATCAGCCCCAGCATTTT. The V gene is TRBV13, the J gene TRBJ1-5, with 7 positions matching TRBD1. J gave up 0 bases and V 7 bases, and 3 bases lay outside the gene matches. CDR1 and CDR2 from the germline V gene are PRHDT and FYEKMQ (reference sequence). CDR3 length equals 14 residues.

The V call is TRBV7-6, the J call TRBJ2-5, with D possibly matching TRBD2 (6 bases). CDR3 size: 14 residues. Trimming pared 5 bases from V and 7 bases from J, leaving 17 bases between. Germline V gene data show CDR1 as SGHVS and CDR2 as FNYEAQ. CDR3 DNA: TGTGCCAGCAGCGCGGGACTCTTAGTTGGGACCCAGTACTTC. It encodes CASSAGLLVGTQYF.

The rearrangement uses TRBV29-1 and TRBJ2-2, with no clear D. With 7 bases removed from V and 6 bases from J, the gap between germline ends came to 15 bases. Per the germline V gene, CDR1 is SQVTM and CDR2 is ANQGSEA. The CDR3 consists of 13 residues. This CDR3 is CSARRPISGELFF. DNA for the CDR3: TGCAGCGCCCGCCGGCCGATTTCCGGGGAGCTGTTTTTT.

This chain joins TRBV7-9 and TRBJ1-6; the D is unclear. Germline CDR1 reads SEHNR; CDR2 reads FQNEAQ (reference sequence). V was pared by 5 bases and J by 7 bases, with 12 bases between. The CDR3 extends over 14 amino acids. The chain's CDR3 is CASSAEWVNSPLHF. The CDR3 nucleotides read TGTGCCAGCAGCGCCGAGTGGGTCAATTCACCCCTCCACTTT.

This clonotype was counted only a few times. The CDR3 sequence is CASTRWGEGNTEAFF. In DNA, the CDR3 is TGTGCCAGCACCCGTTGGGGGGAGGGGAACACTGAAGCTTTCTTT. The chain carries TRBV6-5 and TRBJ1-1, with a possible D match to TRBD1 (5 bases). Trimming took 7 bases from V and 1 from J, leaving 16 bases between them. Germline-derived CDR1 and CDR2 are MNHEY and SVGAGI. The CDR3 runs 15 residues.

In this sample, this clonotype turned up many times. This chain uses TRBV7-2 with TRBJ2-1; 7 positions match TRBD2. CDR1 is SGHTA, CDR2 FQGNSA, per germline. J lost 3 bases, V lost 3 bases, and 5 bases had no gene match. CDR3 length equals 15 residues. The CDR3 here is CASSFQAGIYNEQFF. In DNA, the CDR3 is TGTGCCAGCAGCTTCCAAGCGGGGATCTACAATGAGCAGTTCTTC. The variable domain in full, with the rest retrieved from reference TRBV7-2 and TRBJ2-1, is GAGVSQSPSNKVTEKGKDVELRCDPISGHTALYWYRQSLGQGLEFLIYFQGNSAPDKSGLPSDRFSAERTGGSVSTLTIQRTQQEDSAVYLCASSFQAGIYNEQFFGPGTRLTVL.

This chain joins TRBV5-4 and TRBJ1-1; D ambiguous. Germline V lookup: CDR1 SGHNT, CDR2 YYREEE (reference sequence). V was cut by 2 bases and J by 5 bases, with 19 bases left in between. This CDR3 is 16 amino acids long. The CDR3 protein is CASSLGSVTGRTEAFF. The CDR3 region has the DNA TGTGCCAGCAGCTTAGGCTCGGTCACTGGGAGGACTGAAGCTTTCTTT.

The rearrangement joins TRBV5-6 to TRBJ2-7, with no clear D. This CDR3 contains 14 residues. Germline values: CDR1 SGHDT, CDR2 YYEEEE. Trimming shortened V by 3 bases and J by 7 bases, and 17 bases separated the two germline ends. The DNA for the CDR3 is TGTGCCAGCAGCTACCCACCTCGGGTAGGAGAGCAGTACTTC. This codes for CASSYPPRVGEQYF.

The chain carries TRBV20-1 and TRBJ1-1; 7 bases are shared with TRBD1. The CDR3 totals 15 residues. V lost 6 bases to trimming and J lost 1 base; unmatched junction nucleotides: 11. The germline gives CDR1 DFQATT, CDR2 SNEGSKA (reference sequence). CDR3 in DNA: TGCAGTGCCGAGAGACTCAGGGGGAGGAACACTGAAGCTTTCTTT. Translating it yields CSAERLRGRNTEAFF.

This clonotype occurred a few times. J is TRBJ1-1 and V is TRBV7-9, with no clear D. The CDR3 loop spans 19 amino acids. V lost 1 base and J 8 bases, leaving 29 bases between the germline ends. The germline CDR1 and CDR2 sequences are SEHNR and FQNEAQ (reference sequence). The chain's CDR3 is CASSLVSRIMAGTSVEAFF. CDR3 in DNA: TGTGCCAGCAGCTTAGTCTCCCGAATCATGGCGGGAACTTCGGTGGAAGCTTTCTTT.

This clonotype was seen ten or more times. J is TRBJ1-6 and V is TRBV7-2; D gene uncertain. Germline CDR1 reads SGHTA; CDR2 reads FQGNSA. Trimming took 1 base from V and 7 from J, leaving 11 bases between them. The CDR3 runs to 15 residues. CDR3 in DNA: TGTGCCAGCAGCTTAGGGCAGCGTGACAATTCACCCCTCCACTTT. Translation gives CASSLGQRDNSPLHF.

This clonotype appeared a few times. The chain is built from TRBV6-5 and TRBJ2-3, with D hard to call. The V gene lost 0 bases and the J gene lost 6 bases, with 10 bases spanning the gap. The germline V gene encodes CDR1 MNHEY and CDR2 SVGAGI. CDR3 length equals 14 residues. The CDR3 loop reads CASSYSPSQDTQYF. In DNA, the CDR3 is TGTGCCAGCAGTTACTCTCCCAGTCAGGATACGCAGTATTTT.

The genes are TRBV28 and TRBJ1-2; a weak D match, TRBD1 (6 bases). V lost 1 base and J lost 4, with 25 bases in between. This CDR3 is 19 amino acids long. Germline lookup yields CDR1 MDHEN and CDR2 SYDVKM. Here the CDR3 DNA reads TGTGCCAGCAGTTTATTCCCCCTGGTTTCACAGGGCCAATTCTATGGCTACACCTTC. It specifies CASSLFPLVSQGQFYGYTF.

The J gene is TRBJ2-1, the V gene TRBV30; TRBD2 matches 11 bases. The ends lost 4 bases at V and 6 bases at J; junction bases unmatched: 2. Germline V gene lookup returns CDR1 GTSNPN and CDR2 SVGIG (reference sequence). The CDR3 is made up of 13 amino acids. CDR3 sequence reads: CAWTSGGLNEQFF. CDR3 nucleotide sequence: TGTGCCTGGACTAGCGGGGGGCTCAATGAGCAGTTCTTC.

The chain carries TRBV20-1 and TRBJ2-7; tentatively, D is TRBD1 (5 bases). CDR3 length: 13 residues. V was trimmed by 3 bases and J by 5 bases, leaving 14 bases between them. CDR1 and CDR2 from the germline V gene are DFQATT and SNEGSKA (reference sequence). CDR3 bases: TGCAGTGCTAGTGGGCAGGGTGGTGACGAGCAGTACTTC. Translated, it gives CSASGQGGDEQYF.

This clonotype was counted between two and nine times. The rearrangement links TRBV12-3 or TRBV12-4 to TRBJ2-1, with TRBD2 matching over 13 bases. Trimming took 6 bases from V and 7 from J; bases not matched to a gene: 6. The CDR3 loop spans 15 amino acids. The CDR3 protein is CASRMGTSGENEQFF. CDR3 DNA: TGTGCCAGCAGAATGGGGACTAGCGGGGAGAATGAGCAGTTCTTC.

This clonotype was counted ten times or more. This chain uses TRBV7-2 with TRBJ2-2, with 9 bases identical to TRBD1. Looked up from germline, CDR1 is SGHTA and CDR2 is FQGNSA. The CDR3 loop spans 14 amino acids. V was pared by 7 bases and J by 6 bases, with 6 bases of the junction left unmatched. CDR3 in DNA: TGTGCCAGCATCCAGGACAGGGGCCCCGGGGAGCTGTTTTTT. Its protein is CASIQDRGPGELFF.

The rearrangement uses TRBV6-2 or TRBV6-3 and TRBJ2-7; maybe TRBD2 (6 bases). The CDR3 extends over 15 amino acids. Between the trimmed V and J ends, which lost 6 bases and 1 base, there was a span of 16 bases. From germline, CDR1 is MNHEY and CDR2 SVGEGT. CDR3 sequence (DNA): TGTGCCAGCAGCATTACCGGGACTCCATCCTACGAGCAGTACTTC. Amino acids: CASSITGTPSYEQYF.

V is TRBV7-8 and J is TRBJ1-2, with 8 bases matching TRBD1. V dropped 1 base and J dropped 2; count of bases not matched to a gene: 3. The CDR3 runs to 15 residues. CDR1 SGHVS and CDR2 FQNEAQ come from the germline V gene. The CDR3: CASSLVRDRNYGYTF. In DNA, the CDR3 is TGTGCCAGCAGCTTAGTCCGGGACAGGAACTATGGCTACACCTTC.

This clonotype has ten or more counts. The chain links TRBV11-2 to TRBJ2-2, with D perhaps TRBD1 or TRBD2 (7 bases each). The CDR3 covers 16 residues. V dropped 5 bases and J dropped 5 bases, with 18 bases sitting between them. Germline V gives CDR1 SGHAT, CDR2 FQNNGV. The CDR3 DNA reads TGTGCCAGCAGCCCTAATCGACAGGGAGGGACCGGGGAGCTGTTTTTT. Translation: CASSPNRQGGTGELFF.

This clonotype was seen only a few times. The V gene is TRBV7-2, the J gene TRBJ1-1; no clear D. CDR3 size: 16 residues. The germline CDR1 and CDR2 sequences are SGHTA and FQGNSA. Between the trimmed V and J ends, which lost 5 bases and 0 bases, there was a span of 16 bases. For the CDR3, the DNA is TGTGCCAGCAGCCCGAGCGGCAACACCCTGAACACTGAAGCTTTCTTT. It specifies CASSPSGNTLNTEAFF. Based on the CDR3 plus reference TRBV7-2 and TRBJ1-1, the full variable domain is GAGVSQSPSNKVTEKGKDVELRCDPISGHTALYWYRQSLGQGLEFLIYFQGNSAPDKSGLPSDRFSAERTGGSVSTLTIQRTQQEDSAVYLCASSPSGNTLNTEAFFGQGTRLTVV.

This chain uses TRBV9 with TRBJ1-1; 9 bases are a match to TRBD1. Losses at the gene ends were 5 bases for V and 1 base for J; bases not matched to a gene: 9. The germline V gene encodes CDR1 SGDLS and CDR2 YYNGEE. This CDR3 contains 16 residues. The CDR3 region is CASSTGQGYWNTEAFF. The CDR3 region has the DNA TGTGCCAGCAGTACGGGACAGGGTTATTGGAACACTGAAGCTTTCTTT. Looking up the rest from reference TRBV9 and TRBJ1-1 gives the full variable domain: DSGVTQTPKHLITATGQRVTLRCSPRSGDLSVYWYQQSLDQGLQFLIQYYNGEERAKGNILERFSAQQFPDLHSELNLSSLELGDSALYFCASSTGQGYWNTEAFFGQGTRLTVV.

The chain joins TRBV7-6 to TRBJ2-1, with D tentatively TRBD1 or TRBD2 (5 bases each). The CDR3 covers 15 residues. From germline, CDR1 is SGHVS and CDR2 FNYEAQ. The V end lost 5 bases, the J end lost 4 bases, and 15 bases lay between the germline ends. The chain's CDR3 is CASSRSGGWYNEQFF. The CDR3 DNA reads as TGTGCCAGCAGCCGATCTGGGGGATGGTACAATGAGCAGTTCTTC.

There are a few counts of this clonotype. This chain joins TRBV10-1 and TRBJ2-1; 12 bases are a match to TRBD2. The CDR3 has 19 residues. Germline loops: CDR1 WNHNN, CDR2 SYGVQD (reference sequence). Unmatched junction bases numbered 13, after V lost 0 bases and J lost 7 bases. The CDR3 protein is CASSESASGRAGKFNEQFF. CDR3 DNA sequence: TGCGCCAGCAGTGAGTCGGCTAGCGGGAGGGCCGGTAAATTTAATGAGCAGTTCTTC.